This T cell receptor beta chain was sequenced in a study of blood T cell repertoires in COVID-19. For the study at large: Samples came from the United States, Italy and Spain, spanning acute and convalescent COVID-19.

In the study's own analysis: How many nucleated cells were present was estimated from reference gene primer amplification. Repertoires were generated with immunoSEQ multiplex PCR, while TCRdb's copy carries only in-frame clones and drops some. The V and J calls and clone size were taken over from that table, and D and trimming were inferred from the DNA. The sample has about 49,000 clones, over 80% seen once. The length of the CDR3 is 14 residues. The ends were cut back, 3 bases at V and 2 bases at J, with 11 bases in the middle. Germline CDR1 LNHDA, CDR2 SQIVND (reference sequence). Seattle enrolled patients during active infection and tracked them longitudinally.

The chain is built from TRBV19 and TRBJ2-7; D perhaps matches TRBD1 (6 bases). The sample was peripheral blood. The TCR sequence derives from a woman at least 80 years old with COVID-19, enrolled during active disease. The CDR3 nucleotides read TGTGCCAGTAGTATTACAGGGAGTACCTACGAGCAGTACTTC. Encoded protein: CASSITGSTYEQYF.